These T cell receptor beta chains were read from a single sample in a study of OX40 agonist ivuxolimab in advanced cancers. Sequencing was performed with immunoSEQ multiplex PCR; in TCRdb, only in-frame clones are kept and a portion is missing. The table lists under 90,000 clones, approximately 92% of them singletons. The sequences come from CD4+ or CD8+ T cells sorted from blood, collected in a trial of the OX40 agonist ivuxolimab. These receptors came from an adult with an advanced solid tumor such as melanoma, head and neck, liver or kidney cancer. Both conserved end residues are part of each CDR3. Fields, in order: V gene, D gene, J gene, CDR3 DNA, CDR3 protein. The D gene is left open where the match is weak.

v_gene: TRBV12-5; d_gene: TRBD1; j_gene: TRBJ1-1; CDR3nt: TGTGCTAGTGGCTCCGACAGGGGGCTAAACACTGAAGCTTTCTTT; CDR3aa: CASGSDRGLNTEAFF
v_gene: TRBV21-1; d_gene: -; j_gene: TRBJ2-4; CDR3nt: TGTGCCAGCAGCGGGAAACTCTGGGGACGGAGTTTTCACTCAGCCAAAAACATTCAGTACTTC; CDR3aa: CASSGKLWGRSFHSAKNIQYF
v_gene: TRBV5-1; d_gene: -; j_gene: TRBJ2-5; CDR3nt: TGCGCCAGCAGCCTATTGGATGTGGGGGGCGGAGAGACCCAGTACTTC; CDR3aa: CASSLLDVGGGETQYF
v_gene: TRBV28; d_gene: -; j_gene: TRBJ1-6; CDR3nt: TGTGCCAGCAGTTTGGGGAGTGGGGGGTATAATTCACCCCTCCACTTT; CDR3aa: CASSLGSGGYNSPLHF
v_gene: TRBV30; d_gene: -; j_gene: TRBJ2-5; CDR3nt: TGTGCCTGGAGAAGAAGGGCTCAAGAGACCCAGTACTTC; CDR3aa: CAWRRRAQETQYF
v_gene: TRBV5-1; d_gene: TRBD1; j_gene: TRBJ2-7; CDR3nt: TGCGCCAGCAGCTTATCCGGGACAGGGGCGTACGAGCAGTACTTC; CDR3aa: CASSLSGTGAYEQYF
v_gene: TRBV7-2; d_gene: -; j_gene: TRBJ2-2; CDR3nt: TGTGCCAGCAGCTCCCGGGAACCGAACACCGGGGAGCTGTTTTTT; CDR3aa: CASSSREPNTGELFF
v_gene: TRBV28; d_gene: TRBD2; j_gene: TRBJ2-5; CDR3nt: TGTGCCAGCAGTTTTGTAGCGGGCCAAGAGACCCAGTACTTC; CDR3aa: CASSFVAGQETQYF
v_gene: TRBV5-1; d_gene: -; j_gene: TRBJ1-1; CDR3nt: TGCGCCAGCAGCAAGACAGGGAACACTGAAGCTTTCTTT; CDR3aa: CASSKTGNTEAFF
v_gene: TRBV7-2; d_gene: -; j_gene: TRBJ2-4; CDR3nt: TGTGCCAGCAGCTTAGCCTCCCCCGACTTC; CDR3aa: CASSLASPDF
v_gene: TRBV10-3; d_gene: -; j_gene: TRBJ2-1; CDR3nt: TGTGCCATCAGTGAATCATATGAGGGGGATGAGCAGTTCTTC; CDR3aa: CAISESYEGDEQFF
v_gene: TRBV7-2; d_gene: -; j_gene: TRBJ1-3; CDR3nt: TGTGCCAGCAGCTTATGGTCAGGGCCTGGAAACACCATATATTTT; CDR3aa: CASSLWSGPGNTIYF
v_gene: TRBV9; d_gene: TRBD1; j_gene: TRBJ1-2; CDR3nt: TGTGCCAGCAGCGATGGGACAGGAGGCTATGGCTACACCTTC; CDR3aa: CASSDGTGGYGYTF
v_gene: TRBV12-5; d_gene: -; j_gene: TRBJ1-2; CDR3nt: TGTGCTAGTGGTTTGCCCACATATAACTATGGCTACACCTTC; CDR3aa: CASGLPTYNYGYTF
v_gene: TRBV14; d_gene: -; j_gene: TRBJ2-7; CDR3nt: TGTGCCAGCAGCCAATTCGGCGAGCAGTACTTC; CDR3aa: CASSQFGEQYF
v_gene: TRBV5-1; d_gene: TRBD2; j_gene: TRBJ2-5; CDR3nt: TGCGCCAGCAGCTTTAGTTGGACTAGCGGCACCGAACAAGAGACCCAGTACTTC; CDR3aa: CASSFSWTSGTEQETQYF
v_gene: TRBV7-3; d_gene: TRBD1; j_gene: TRBJ2-3; CDR3nt: TGTGCCAGCAGCGACAGGGCAGATACGCAGTATTTT; CDR3aa: CASSDRADTQYF
v_gene: TRBV29-1; d_gene: -; j_gene: TRBJ2-5; CDR3nt: TGCAGCGTTGATGTGGGGGTAGAGACCCAGTACTTC; CDR3aa: CSVDVGVETQYF
v_gene: TRBV6-1; d_gene: TRBD1; j_gene: TRBJ2-7; CDR3nt: TGTGCCAGCTCCGGACAGGGTTACGAGCAGTACTTC; CDR3aa: CASSGQGYEQYF
v_gene: TRBV7-9; d_gene: TRBD2; j_gene: TRBJ2-3; CDR3nt: TGTGCCAGCAGCTACCCAGCGGGGGGGCGCACAGATACGCAGTATTTT; CDR3aa: CASSYPAGGRTDTQYF